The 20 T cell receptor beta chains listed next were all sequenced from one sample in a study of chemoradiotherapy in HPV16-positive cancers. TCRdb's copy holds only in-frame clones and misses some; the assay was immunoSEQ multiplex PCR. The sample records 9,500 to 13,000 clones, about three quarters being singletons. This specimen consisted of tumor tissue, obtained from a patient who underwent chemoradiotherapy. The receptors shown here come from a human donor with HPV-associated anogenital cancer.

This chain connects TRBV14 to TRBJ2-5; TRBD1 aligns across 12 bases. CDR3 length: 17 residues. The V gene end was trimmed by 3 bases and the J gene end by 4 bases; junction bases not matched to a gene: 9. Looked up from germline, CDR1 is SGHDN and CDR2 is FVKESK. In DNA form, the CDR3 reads TGTGCCAGCAGCCACGCCTCGGGACAGGGGGCGGGAGAGACCCAGTACTTC. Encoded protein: CASSHASGQGAGETQYF.

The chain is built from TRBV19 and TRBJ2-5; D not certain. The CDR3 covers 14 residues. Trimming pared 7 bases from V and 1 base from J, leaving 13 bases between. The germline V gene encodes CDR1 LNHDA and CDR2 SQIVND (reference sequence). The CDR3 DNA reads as TGTGCCAGTACCCTGACCCCGGGCCAAGAGACCCAGTACTTC. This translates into CASTLTPGQETQYF. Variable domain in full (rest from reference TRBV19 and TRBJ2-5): DGGITQSPKYLFRKEGQNVTLSCEQNLNHDAMYWYRQDPGQGLRLIYYSQIVNDFQKGDIAEGYSVSREKKESFPLTVTSAQKNPTAFYLCASTLTPGQETQYFGPGTRLLVL.

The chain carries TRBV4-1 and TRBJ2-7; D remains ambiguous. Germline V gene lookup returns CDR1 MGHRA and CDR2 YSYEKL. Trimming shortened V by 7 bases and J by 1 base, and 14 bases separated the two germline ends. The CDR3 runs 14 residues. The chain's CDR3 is CASNLELGSYEQYF. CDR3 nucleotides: TGCGCCAGCAACTTGGAACTTGGTTCCTACGAGCAGTACTTC.

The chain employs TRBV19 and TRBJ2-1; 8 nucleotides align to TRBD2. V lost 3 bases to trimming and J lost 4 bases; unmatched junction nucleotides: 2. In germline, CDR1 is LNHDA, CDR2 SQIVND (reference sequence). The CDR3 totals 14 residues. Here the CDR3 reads CASSMASGYNEQFF. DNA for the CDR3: TGTGCCAGTAGTATGGCTAGCGGGTACAATGAGCAGTTCTTC.

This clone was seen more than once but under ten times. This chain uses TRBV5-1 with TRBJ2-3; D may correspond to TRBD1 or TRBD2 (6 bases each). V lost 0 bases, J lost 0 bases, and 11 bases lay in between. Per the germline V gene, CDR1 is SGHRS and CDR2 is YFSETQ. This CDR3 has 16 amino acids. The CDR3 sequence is CASSLGRGPSTDTQYF. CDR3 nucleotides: TGCGCCAGCAGCTTGGGACGGGGGCCCAGCACAGATACGCAGTATTTT.

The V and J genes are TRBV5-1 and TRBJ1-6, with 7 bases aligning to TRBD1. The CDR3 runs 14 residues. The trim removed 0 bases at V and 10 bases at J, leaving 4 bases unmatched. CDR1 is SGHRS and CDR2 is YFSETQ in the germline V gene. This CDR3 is CASSLDRGESPLHF. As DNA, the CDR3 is TGCGCCAGCAGCTTGGACAGGGGAGAGTCACCCCTCCACTTT. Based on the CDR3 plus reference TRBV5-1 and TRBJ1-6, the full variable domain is KAGVTQTPRYLIKTRGQQVTLSCSPISGHRSVSWYQQTPGQGLQFLFEYFSETQRNKGNFPGRFSGRQFSNSRSEMNVSTLELGDSALYLCASSLDRGESPLHFGNGTRLTVT.

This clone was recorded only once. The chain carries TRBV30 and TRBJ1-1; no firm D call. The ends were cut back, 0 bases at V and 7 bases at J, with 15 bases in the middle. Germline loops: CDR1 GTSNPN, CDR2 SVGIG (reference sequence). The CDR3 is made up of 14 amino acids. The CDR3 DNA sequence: TGTGCCTGGAGTGTTAGGGTGGTTCCACTTGAAGCTTTCTTT. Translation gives CAWSVRVVPLEAFF.

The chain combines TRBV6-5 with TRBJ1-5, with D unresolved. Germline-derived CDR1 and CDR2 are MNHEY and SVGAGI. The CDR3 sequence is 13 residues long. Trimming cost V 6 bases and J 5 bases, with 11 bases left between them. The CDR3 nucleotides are TGTGCCAGCAGCGCCTCGGCGGATCAGCCCCAGCATTTT. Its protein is CASSASADQPQHF.

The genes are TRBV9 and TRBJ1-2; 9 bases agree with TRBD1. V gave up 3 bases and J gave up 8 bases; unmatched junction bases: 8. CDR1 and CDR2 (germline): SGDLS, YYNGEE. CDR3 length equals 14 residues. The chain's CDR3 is CASSADRGVRGYTF. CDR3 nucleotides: TGTGCCAGCAGCGCGGACAGGGGCGTAAGGGGCTACACCTTC.

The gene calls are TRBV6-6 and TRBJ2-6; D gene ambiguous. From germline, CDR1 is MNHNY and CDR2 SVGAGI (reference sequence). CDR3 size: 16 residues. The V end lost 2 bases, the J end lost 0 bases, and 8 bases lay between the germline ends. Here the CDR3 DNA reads TGTGCCAGCAGTTACATTCGGAGCTCTGGGGCCAACGTCCTGACTTTC. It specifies CASSYIRSSGANVLTF.

The CDR3 spells CAISDRLEGTDTQYF. CDR3 sequence (DNA): TGTGCCATCAGTGATAGGCTAGAGGGCACAGATACGCAGTATTTT. The chain employs TRBV10-3 and TRBJ2-3, with no clear D. Trimming took off 3 bases at V and 1 base at J, with 11 bases between the two ends. The CDR3 sequence is 15 residues long. Germline V gene data show CDR1 as ENHRY and CDR2 as SYGVKD.

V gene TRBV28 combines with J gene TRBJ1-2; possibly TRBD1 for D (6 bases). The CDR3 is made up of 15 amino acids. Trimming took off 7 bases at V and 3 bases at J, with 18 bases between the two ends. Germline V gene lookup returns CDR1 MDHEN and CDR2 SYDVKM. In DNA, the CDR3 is TGTGCCAGCACCGACCCGGGGGGGCGCGACTATGGCTACACCTTC. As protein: CASTDPGGRDYGYTF.

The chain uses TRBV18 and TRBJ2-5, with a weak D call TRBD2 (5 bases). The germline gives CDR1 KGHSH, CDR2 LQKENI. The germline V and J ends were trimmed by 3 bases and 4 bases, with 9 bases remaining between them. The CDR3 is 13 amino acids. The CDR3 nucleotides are TGTGCCAGCTCACCGCGCGCGGGAGAGACCCAGTACTTC. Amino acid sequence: CASSPRAGETQYF.

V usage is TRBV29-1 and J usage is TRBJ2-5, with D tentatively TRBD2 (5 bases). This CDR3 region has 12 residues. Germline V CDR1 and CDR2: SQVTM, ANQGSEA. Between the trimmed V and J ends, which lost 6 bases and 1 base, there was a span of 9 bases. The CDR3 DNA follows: TGCAGCGTAGGACTCCTCCAAGAGACCCAGTACTTC. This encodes CSVGLLQETQYF.

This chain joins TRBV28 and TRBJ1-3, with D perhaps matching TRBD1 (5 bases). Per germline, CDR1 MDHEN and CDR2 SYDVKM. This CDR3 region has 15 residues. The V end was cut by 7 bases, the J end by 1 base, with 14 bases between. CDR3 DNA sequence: TGTGCCAGCAAATATCCGGGGGGGTCTGGAAACACCATATATTTT. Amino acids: CASKYPGGSGNTIYF.

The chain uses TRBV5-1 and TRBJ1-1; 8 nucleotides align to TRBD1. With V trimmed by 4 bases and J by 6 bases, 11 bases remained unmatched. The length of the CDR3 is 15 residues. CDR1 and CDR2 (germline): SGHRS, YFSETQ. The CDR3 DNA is TGCGCCAGCAGCCGACGGACAGGGACGTTCGCTGAAGCTTTCTTT. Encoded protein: CASSRRTGTFAEAFF.

Here the CDR3 DNA reads TGTGCCAGCAGGCCAGGGCCGAACACCGGGGAGCTGTTTTTT. Residues: CASRPGPNTGELFF. The V and J genes are TRBV28 and TRBJ2-2; tentatively, D is TRBD1 (5 bases). The CDR3 totals 14 residues. The V and J ends lost 6 bases and 0 bases respectively, with 8 bases between them. CDR1 and CDR2 (germline): MDHEN, SYDVKM.

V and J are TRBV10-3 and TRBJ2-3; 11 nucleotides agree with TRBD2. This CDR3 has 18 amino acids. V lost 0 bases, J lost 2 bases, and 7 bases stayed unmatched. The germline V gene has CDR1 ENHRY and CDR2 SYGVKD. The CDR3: CAISESRIAGGPTDTQYF. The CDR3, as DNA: TGTGCCATCAGTGAGTCGAGGATAGCGGGGGGGCCCACAGATACGCAGTATTTT.

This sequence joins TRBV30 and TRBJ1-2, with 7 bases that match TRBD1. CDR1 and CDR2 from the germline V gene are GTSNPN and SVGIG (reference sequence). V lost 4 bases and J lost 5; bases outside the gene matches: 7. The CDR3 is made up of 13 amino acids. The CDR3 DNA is TGTGCCTGGAATTCCAGGGGGTATTATGGCTACACCTTC. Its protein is CAWNSRGYYGYTF.

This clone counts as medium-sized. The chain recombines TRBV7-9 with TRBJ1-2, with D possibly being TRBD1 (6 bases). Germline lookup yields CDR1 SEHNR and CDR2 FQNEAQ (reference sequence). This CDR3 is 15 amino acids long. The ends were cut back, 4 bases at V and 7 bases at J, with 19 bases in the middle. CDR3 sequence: CASSSWDTRMAGYTF. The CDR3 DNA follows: TGTGCCAGCAGCTCTTGGGACACCCGGATGGCTGGCTACACCTTC.